This T cell receptor beta chain was observed in a study of technical replicates of blood from four donors. Clones were sequenced by immunoSEQ multiplex PCR, and TCRdb holds only the in-frame ones, with some missing. Here the sample spans some 80,000 clones, about 96% being singletons. The CDR3 has 16 amino acids. Trimming shortened V by 0 bases and J by 3 bases, and 15 bases separated the two germline ends. Per the germline V gene, CDR1 is MGHRA and CDR2 is YSYEKL. The receptor was derived from a human donor in good health. Input material: T cells isolated from PBMCs. J is TRBJ2-7 and V is TRBV4-1; D gene unclear. Here the CDR3 DNA reads TGCGCCAGCAGCCAAGAATTTCAGGCGATCGGCTACGAGCAGTACTTC. As protein: CASSQEFQAIGYEQYF.